These 5 T cell receptor beta chains were sequenced from one sample in a study of cytomegalovirus exposure and HLA in healthy donors. With 60 Vbeta and 13 Jbeta primers, the PCR was carried out. Profiled with immunoSEQ multiplex PCR; TCRdb holds only in-frame clones, not every one. The table lists some 180,000 clones, roughly 75% of them singletons. Sequencing used PBMCs. These receptor sequences come from a woman aged 25 to 39 in good health and CMV-seronegative.

The chain recombines TRBV18 with TRBJ2-7; no reliable D call. V was shortened by 3 bases and J by 5 bases, with 11 bases between the two germline ends. The CDR3 has 13 residues. Germline CDR1 is KGHSH and CDR2 is LQKENI. Here the CDR3 reads CASSPPLYDEQYF. CDR3 sequence (DNA): TGTGCCAGCTCACCCCCCCTCTACGACGAGCAGTACTTC.

The chain recombines TRBV7-6 with TRBJ2-5; 10 bases match TRBD2. Germline loops: CDR1 SGHVS, CDR2 FNYEAQ. This CDR3 spans 18 amino acids. Losses at the gene ends were 5 bases for V and 1 base for J; bases not matched to a gene: 13. CDR3 amino acids: CASSADGTSGESQETQYF. CDR3 nucleotide sequence: TGTGCCAGCAGCGCTGACGGAACTAGCGGGGAAAGCCAAGAGACCCAGTACTTC. The complete variable domain, with remaining parts taken from reference TRBV7-6 and TRBJ2-5, reads GAGVSQSPRYKVTKRGQDVALRCDPISGHVSLYWYRQALGQGPEFLTYFNYEAQQDKSGLPNDRFSAERPEGSISTLTIQRTEQRDSAMYRCASSADGTSGESQETQYFGPGTRLLVL.

This chain joins TRBV2 and TRBJ2-1, with 14 bases fitting TRBD2. The CDR3 runs 17 residues. The V segment lost 6 bases and the J segment 9 bases; nucleotides outside the gene matches: 13. In germline, CDR1 is SNHLY, CDR2 FYNNEI. The CDR3 spells CASRNGRLAGGPSEQFF. In DNA, the CDR3 is TGTGCCAGCAGGAACGGCCGACTAGCGGGGGGGCCCTCTGAGCAGTTCTTC.

This clone has just a few counts. The rearrangement links TRBV2 to TRBJ1-2, with D uncertain. Germline values: CDR1 SNHLY, CDR2 FYNNEI. Trimming pared 7 bases from V and 4 bases from J, leaving 16 bases between. This CDR3 spans 14 amino acids. The chain's CDR3 is CASKHPPTPYGYTF. For the CDR3, the DNA is TGTGCCAGCAAGCATCCTCCCACCCCCTATGGCTACACCTTC.

The rearrangement uses TRBV19 and TRBJ2-5; the D gene is possibly TRBD1 (5 bases). Trimming took off 4 bases at V and 0 bases at J, with 12 bases between the two ends. The CDR3 has 15 residues. Germline loops: CDR1 LNHDA, CDR2 SQIVND (reference sequence). The CDR3 sequence: CASSNLGADQETQYF. The CDR3 coding sequence is TGTGCCAGTAGTAACTTAGGGGCCGACCAAGAGACCCAGTACTTC.